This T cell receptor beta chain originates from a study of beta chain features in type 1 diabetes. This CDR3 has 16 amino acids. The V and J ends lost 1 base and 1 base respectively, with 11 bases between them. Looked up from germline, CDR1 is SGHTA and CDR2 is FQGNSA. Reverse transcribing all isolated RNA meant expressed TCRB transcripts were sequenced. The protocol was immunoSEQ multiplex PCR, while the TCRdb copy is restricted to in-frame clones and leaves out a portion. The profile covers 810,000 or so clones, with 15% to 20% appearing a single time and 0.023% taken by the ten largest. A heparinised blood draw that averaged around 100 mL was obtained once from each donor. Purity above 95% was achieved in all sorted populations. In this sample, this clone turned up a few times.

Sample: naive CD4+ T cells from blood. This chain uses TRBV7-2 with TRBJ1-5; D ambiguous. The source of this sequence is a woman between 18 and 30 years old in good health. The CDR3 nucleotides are TGTGCCAGCAGCTTAGATGGATTGGTGAGCAATCAGCCCCAGCATTTT. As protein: CASSLDGLVSNQPQHF.